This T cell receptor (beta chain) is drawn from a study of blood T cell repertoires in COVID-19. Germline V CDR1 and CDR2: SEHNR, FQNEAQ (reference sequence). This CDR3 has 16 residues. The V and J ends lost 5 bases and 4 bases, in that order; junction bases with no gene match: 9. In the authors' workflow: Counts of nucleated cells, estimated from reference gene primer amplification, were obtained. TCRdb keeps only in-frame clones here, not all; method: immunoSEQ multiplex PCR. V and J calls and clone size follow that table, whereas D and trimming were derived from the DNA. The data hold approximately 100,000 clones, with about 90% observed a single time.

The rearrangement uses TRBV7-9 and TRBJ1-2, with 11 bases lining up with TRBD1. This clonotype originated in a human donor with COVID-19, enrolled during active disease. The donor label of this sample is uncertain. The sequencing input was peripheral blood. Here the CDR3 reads CASSPAGTGGSYGYTF. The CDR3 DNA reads TGTGCCAGCAGCCCCGCCGGGACAGGGGGGAGCTATGGCTACACCTTC. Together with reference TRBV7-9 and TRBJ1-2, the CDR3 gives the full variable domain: DTGVSQNPRHKITKRGQNVTFRCDPISEHNRLYWYRQTLGQGPEFLTYFQNEAQLEKSRLLSDRFSAERPKGSFSTLEIQRTEQGDSAMYLCASSPAGTGGSYGYTFGSGTRLTVV.